The sequence of this T cell receptor (beta chain) was determined in a study of CD8+ T cells in alopecia areata. RNA extraction and reverse transcription yielded cDNA as sequencing template. Libraries were prepared by immunoSEQ multiplex PCR; TCRdb keeps only in-frame clonotypes and omits some of them. The sample includes roughly 150,000 clones, 62% of them seen just once. What was sequenced was CD8+ T cells sorted from blood. The clonotype was recovered from a human donor in good health.

The CDR3 protein is CASSLEDRSYEQYF. CDR3 DNA sequence: TGTGCCAGCAGCTTGGAGGACAGATCCTACGAGCAGTACTTC. The genes are TRBV7-6 and TRBJ2-7; D might be TRBD1 (6 bases). V lost 3 bases and J lost 1, with 10 bases in between. This CDR3 contains 14 residues. Germline values: CDR1 SGHVS, CDR2 FNYEAQ.